This is a list of T cell receptor beta chains from one sample in a study of blood T cell repertoires in COVID-19. TCRdb keeps only in-frame clones here, not all; method: immunoSEQ multiplex PCR. The table lists approximately 220,000 clones, around nine tenths of them singletons. The sequenced sample consisted of PBMCs or T cells enriched from blood (not recorded which). These receptors all stem from a woman in her twenties or thirties with acute COVID-19. Each CDR3 is given with its conserved first and last residue. A D gene is named only where the DNA matches it firmly. Expanded clones get a size class; other rows say once, few or many, or leave the size out.

few,NA,TRBJ1-3,TRBV21-1,CASSTTGTGNTIYF,TGTGCCAGCAGCACTACAGGGACAGGAAACACCATATATTTT
NA,NA,TRBJ2-2,TRBV7-3,CASSLFGAGELFF,TGTGCCAGCAGCTTGTTCGGGGCCGGGGAGCTGTTTTTT
few,TRBD2,TRBJ2-7,TRBV14,CASSEARLAGRYEQYF,TGTGCCAGCAGCGAAGCCCGACTAGCGGGGCGATACGAGCAGTACTTC
NA,TRBD1,TRBJ1-1,TRBV7-2,CASSLQGTGWTNTEAFF,TGTGCCAGCAGCTTACAGGGGACAGGGTGGACGAACACTGAAGCTTTCTTT
NA,TRBD1,TRBJ2-7,TRBV2,CASKDRAAEQYF,TGTGCCAGCAAGGACAGGGCAGCCGAGCAGTACTTC
NA,NA,TRBJ2-1,TRBV6-2/TRBV6-3,CASSSVGFQYSYNEQFF,TGTGCCAGCAGTTCCGTCGGGTTCCAGTACTCCTACAATGAGCAGTTCTTC
NA,TRBD1,TRBJ1-2,TRBV27,CASSLSIGGQGIRGYTF,TGTGCCAGCAGTTTATCGATAGGCGGACAGGGTATCCGAGGCTACACCTTC
NA,NA,TRBJ1-2,TRBV5-4,CASSLTGSYGYTF,TGTGCCAGCAGCTTAACAGGGTCCTATGGCTACACCTTC
NA,NA,TRBJ1-2,TRBV5-4,CASSLGRGGDYGYTF,TGTGCCAGCAGCTTGGGGCGGGGCGGGGACTATGGCTACACCTTC
NA,NA,TRBJ1-2,TRBV21-1,CASSKVRAANYGYTF,TGTGCCAGCAGCAAAGTGCGGGCAGCTAACTATGGCTACACCTTC
NA,TRBD1,TRBJ1-2,TRBV5-1,CASSPDGDSMFYTF,TGCGCCAGCAGCCCGGACGGGGACAGCATGTTTTACACCTTC
NA,TRBD2,TRBJ2-1,TRBV2,CASSGSGGANEQFF,TGTGCCAGCAGTGGTAGCGGGGGGGCCAATGAGCAGTTCTTC
NA,TRBD1,TRBJ1-6,TRBV28,CASSSSRGFNSPLHF,TGTGCCAGCAGTTCATCCAGGGGGTTTAATTCACCCCTCCACTTT
NA,NA,TRBJ2-4,TRBV18,CASSPVSTVAKNIQYF,TGTGCCAGCTCACCTGTTTCAACGGTAGCCAAAAACATTCAGTACTTC
NA,TRBD1,TRBJ2-7,TRBV7-8,CASSLPDRVYEQYF,TGTGCCAGCAGCCTCCCGGACAGGGTGTACGAGCAGTACTTC
NA,TRBD1,TRBJ1-1,TRBV19,CASSKDRGLTEAFF,TGTGCCAGTAGTAAGGACAGGGGCCTCACTGAAGCTTTCTTT
few,TRBD1,TRBJ1-1,TRBV6-5,CASRQGAEAFF,TGTGCCAGCAGGCAGGGGGCTGAAGCTTTCTTT
NA,NA,TRBJ1-1,TRBV6-2/TRBV6-3,CASSYPPTGGAFF,TGTGCCAGCAGTTACCCCCCCACGGGGGGAGCTTTCTTT
NA,TRBD2,TRBJ2-3,TRBV6-1,CASSVLTSGGLTDTQYF,TGTGCCAGCAGTGTTCTGACTAGCGGGGGCCTCACAGATACGCAGTATTTT
NA,NA,TRBJ2-5,TRBV5-6,CASSPTSPGGAQETQYF,TGTGCCAGCAGCCCTACCTCCCCGGGGGGCGCTCAAGAGACCCAGTACTTC
few,TRBD2,TRBJ2-1,TRBV4-3,CASSQGTRAYNEQFF,TGCGCCAGCAGCCAAGGGACTAGAGCTTACAATGAGCAGTTCTTC
NA,NA,TRBJ2-5,TRBV7-7,CASSSTAGAGETQYF,TGTGCCAGCAGCTCGACTGCGGGGGCGGGAGAGACCCAGTACTTC
NA,NA,TRBJ1-1,TRBV13,CASSPLGSAEAFF,TGTGCCAGCAGCCCTCTCGGGTCCGCTGAAGCTTTCTTT
NA,NA,TRBJ1-6,TRBV5-1,CASSPHGEYNSPLHF,TGCGCCAGCAGCCCCCATGGGGAGTATAATTCACCCCTCCACTTT
few,TRBD1,TRBJ1-2,TRBV2,CASRGQGHYGYTF,TGTGCCAGCAGGGGACAGGGGCATTATGGCTACACCTTC
NA,TRBD2,TRBJ2-5,TRBV30,CARAGKETQYF,TGTGCCCGAGCGGGGAAAGAGACCCAGTACTTC
NA,TRBD1,TRBJ1-5,TRBV11-2,CASSVDRARPQHF,TGTGCCAGCAGCGTAGACAGGGCTCGGCCCCAGCATTTT
NA,TRBD2,TRBJ2-3,TRBV4-1,CASSQGYRLLAGENTDTQYF,TGCGCCAGCAGCCAAGGATATAGATTACTAGCGGGGGAAAACACAGATACGCAGTATTTT
NA,NA,TRBJ2-7,TRBV7-2,CASSPRTVASYEQYF,TGTGCCAGCAGCCCGCGGACAGTCGCCTCCTACGAGCAGTACTTC
few,TRBD1,TRBJ1-3,TRBV5-6,CASSLAGTGAHTIYF,TGTGCCAGCAGCTTGGCCGGGACAGGGGCTCACACCATATATTTT
NA,TRBD1,TRBJ1-1,TRBV5-1,CASRKFGQGMNTEAFF,TGCGCCAGCCGTAAATTCGGACAGGGAATGAACACTGAAGCTTTCTTT
NA,NA,TRBJ2-5,TRBV5-1,CASRGGRETQYF,TGCGCCAGCAGAGGAGGGCGTGAGACCCAGTACTTC
NA,TRBD1,TRBJ1-6,TRBV2,CASSSGDRSNSPLHF,TGTGCCAGCAGCTCAGGGGACAGAAGTAATTCACCCCTCCACTTT
NA,TRBD1,TRBJ2-4,TRBV4-1,CASSQEPGQGEDIQYF,TGCGCCAGCAGCCAAGAACCGGGACAGGGGGAAGACATTCAGTACTTC
NA,NA,TRBJ1-5,TRBV23-1,CASSPPPRAPGPFSNQPQHF,TGCGCCAGCAGTCCGCCACCCCGAGCCCCCGGTCCGTTTAGCAATCAGCCCCAGCATTTT
NA,TRBD2,TRBJ2-1,TRBV29-1,CSVALLAGYNEQFF,TGCAGCGTTGCGTTACTAGCGGGGTACAATGAGCAGTTCTTC
NA,NA,TRBJ1-2,TRBV5-6,CASSRLQGNNYGYTF,TGTGCCAGCAGCCGCCTACAGGGAAATAACTATGGCTACACCTTC
NA,TRBD1,TRBJ1-6,TRBV14,CASSQRSDRGNSPLHF,TGTGCCAGCAGCCAACGCTCGGACAGGGGAAATTCACCCCTCCACTTT
NA,NA,TRBJ1-5,TRBV19,CASSIPGHQHF,TGTGCCAGTAGTATTCCTGGGCACCAGCATTTT
few,NA,TRBJ1-1,TRBV20-1,CSAIYSTEAFF,TGCAGTGCTATCTATAGCACTGAAGCTTTCTTT
NA,NA,TRBJ2-5,TRBV7-2,CASSPLLGAQYF,TGTGCCAGCAGCCCCCTCCTGGGAGCCCAGTACTTC
NA,NA,TRBJ2-7,TRBV30,CAWSVHGLTGLTYEQYF,TGTGCCTGGAGTGTACATGGGTTAACAGGTCTTACCTACGAGCAGTACTTC
NA,TRBD2,TRBJ2-1,TRBV15,CATSSPWRGGRMDEQFF,TGTGCCACCAGCAGCCCCTGGCGGGGGGGCCGAATGGATGAGCAGTTCTTC
NA,NA,TRBJ1-2,TRBV4-3,CASSQRTDYGYTF,TGCGCCAGCAGCCAAAGGACAGATTATGGCTACACCTTC
NA,TRBD1,TRBJ2-2,TRBV5-4,CASSSGLGTGNTGELFF,TGTGCCAGCAGCTCAGGGCTCGGGACAGGGAACACCGGGGAGCTGTTTTTT
NA,TRBD1,TRBJ2-2,TRBV15,CATSPGQGLYGELFF,TGTGCCACCAGCCCGGGACAGGGCTTATACGGGGAGCTGTTTTTT
once,TRBD2,TRBJ2-1,TRBV5-1,CASSSLSSQRGANEQFF,TGCGCCAGCAGCTCCCTATCCAGCCAGCGGGGGGCCAATGAGCAGTTCTTC
once,NA,TRBJ1-1,TRBV5-8,CASSRRGGTEAFF,TGTGCCAGCAGCCGTAGGGGGGGGACTGAAGCTTTCTTT
NA,NA,TRBJ1-4,TRBV6-4,CASSDLPNDRRANEKLFF,TGTGCCAGCAGTGACCTACCCAACGACAGGCGGGCTAATGAAAAACTGTTTTTT
NA,TRBD1,TRBJ1-1,TRBV27,CASSAIRIGTATEAFF,TGTGCCAGCAGTGCGATCCGGATAGGGACAGCCACTGAAGCTTTCTTT
NA,TRBD1,TRBJ2-1,TRBV7-8,CASSPRPGTGGNEQFF,TGTGCCAGCAGCCCCCGCCCCGGGACAGGGGGCAATGAGCAGTTCTTC
few,TRBD1,TRBJ1-1,TRBV30,CAWSTGENTEAFF,TGTGCCTGGAGTACAGGGGAGAACACTGAAGCTTTCTTT
NA,NA,TRBJ1-4,TRBV7-9,CASSLGGTNEKLFF,TGTGCCAGCAGCTTAGGAGGGACTAATGAAAAACTGTTTTTT
NA,NA,TRBJ2-5,TRBV5-1,CASSYPGQQETQYF,TGCGCCAGCAGCTACCCGGGACAACAAGAGACCCAGTACTTC
NA,TRBD1,TRBJ2-5,TRBV30,CAWSVLGQGQETQYF,TGTGCCTGGAGTGTGTTGGGACAGGGCCAAGAGACCCAGTACTTC